These 24 T cell receptor beta chains were all obtained from the same sample, sequenced in a study of regulatory T cells in long-lasting Graves disease. Combining iRepertoire HTBI primers with Arm-PCR of CDR3 regions, the authors built TCR beta libraries. Each CDR3 protein is one row after TCRdb ran MiXCR on the multiplex PCR reads. Of about 470,000 distinct CDR3 sequences listed, around 20% were seen once; the top ten hold about 7.8%. Time point denoted: persistent/refractory GD, antithyroid drugs over 5 years with positive TRAb. The TCR library was made from RNA that had been extracted from PBMCs in TRIzol. The sample in question was peripheral blood mononuclear cells (PBMCs), obtained when the disease was refractory, from a patient treated with antithyroid drugs. The receptors originated from a female donor with Graves disease.

This clonotype was recorded only once. This sequence may be a read error, since a much larger clone differs from it by one base. This CDR3 fails to terminate in the conserved phenylalanine or tryptophan, so it likely reflects a read error. The rearrangement joins TRBV28 to TRBJ2-5; either TRBD1 or TRBD2 may supply D (5 bases each). The CDR3 length is 14 residues. Germline V gene lookup returns CDR1 MDHEN and CDR2 SYDVKM. Trimming pared 6 bases from V and 4 bases from J, leaving 15 bases between. The DNA of the CDR3 is TGTGCCAGCAGCCAGAGTGGGGGTCTAGAGACCCAGTACCTC. It specifies CASSQSGGLETQYL.

This clonotype was seen ten or more times. The rearrangement links TRBV6-1 to TRBJ2-7; D not resolved. The V end was cut by 8 bases, the J end by 3 bases, with 11 bases between. The CDR3 is 12 amino acids. Germline V gene sequence: CDR1 MNHNS, CDR2 SASEGT. CDR3 protein: CASGYLGYEQYF. CDR3 sequence (DNA): TGTGCCAGCGGCTACCTAGGCTACGAGCAGTACTTC.

This rearrangement joins TRBV29-1 to TRBJ2-7, with D perhaps TRBD1 (5 bases). The V end lost 7 bases, the J end lost 0 bases, and 16 bases lay between the germline ends. This CDR3 is built from 14 residues. In germline, CDR1 is SQVTM, CDR2 ANQGSEA. The DNA for the CDR3 is TGCAGCGGTAAAACAGGAAGTTCCTCCTACGAGCAGTACTTC. This sequence encodes CSGKTGSSSYEQYF.

This clonotype was picked up many times. CDR3 nucleotide sequence: TGCAGCGCATGGACAGGGGTAGACGGTGGCTACACCTTC. This sequence encodes CSAWTGVDGGYTF. The V and J genes are TRBV29-1 and TRBJ1-2, with 9 bases that match TRBD1. Trimming at V came to 7 bases and at J to 7 bases, leaving 10 bases not matched to a gene. Germline-derived CDR1 and CDR2 are SQVTM and ANQGSEA. The CDR3 is 13 residues long. Together with reference TRBV29-1 and TRBJ1-2, the CDR3 gives the full variable domain: SAVISQKPSRDICQRGTSLTIQCQVDSQVTMMFWYRQQPGQSLTLIATANQGSEATYESGFVIDKFPISRPNLTFSTLTVSNMSPEDSSIYLCSAWTGVDGGYTFGSGTRLTVV.

This clonotype was observed many times. The chain joins TRBV12-3 or TRBV12-4 to TRBJ1-1, with D maybe TRBD1 (5 bases). V dropped 10 bases and J dropped 1 base, with 13 bases sitting between them. The CDR3 length is 13 residues. CDR3 DNA: TGTGCCACCTCAGTAGGGGAGAACACTGAAGCTTTCTTT. It encodes CATSVGENTEAFF.

This clonotype has only a few counts. The V gene is TRBV7-2, the J gene TRBJ2-2; 10 nucleotides align to TRBD2. The length of the CDR3 is 15 residues. CDR1 SGHTA and CDR2 FQGNSA come from the germline V gene. V lost 2 bases to trimming and J lost 4 bases; unmatched junction nucleotides: 1. The CDR3 spells CASSLSSGSTGELFF. CDR3 bases: TGTGCCAGCAGCTTATCTAGCGGGAGCACCGGGGAGCTGTTTTTT. The whole variable domain, filled in from reference TRBV7-2 and TRBJ2-2, reads GAGVSQSPSNKVTEKGKDVELRCDPISGHTALYWYRQSLGQGLEFLIYFQGNSAPDKSGLPSDRFSAERTGGSVSTLTIQRTQQEDSAVYLCASSLSSGSTGELFFGEGSRLTVL.

The chain carries TRBV5-5 and TRBJ1-4, with a weak D call TRBD1 (5 bases). The germline gives CDR1 SGHKS, CDR2 YYEKEE (reference sequence). The CDR3 runs to 14 residues. The V gene lost 0 bases and the J gene lost 7 bases, with 10 bases spanning the gap. CDR3 nucleotides: TGTGCCAGCAGCTTGGCTTCGGGGCTTGAAAAACTGTTTTTT. This gives the protein CASSLASGLEKLFF.

There are many counts of this clonotype. The V and J genes are TRBV7-9 and TRBJ2-7; tentatively, D is TRBD1 (6 bases). Germline-derived CDR1 and CDR2 are SEHNR and FQNEAQ (reference sequence). V lost 2 bases, J lost 3 bases, and 11 bases lay in between. CDR3 size: 14 residues. CDR3 amino acids: CASSLLGRGYEQYF. DNA of the CDR3: TGTGCCAGCAGCTTATTGGGCAGGGGCTACGAGCAGTACTTC.

The chain couples TRBV7-2 to TRBJ2-5; the D is unclear. Germline lookup yields CDR1 SGHTA and CDR2 FQGNSA. V was shortened by 4 bases and J by 1 base, with 10 bases between the two germline ends. CDR3 size: 14 residues. DNA of the CDR3: TGTGCCAGCAGCTCATTAAGGGCCCAAGAGACCCAGTACTTC. Protein product: CASSSLRAQETQYF.

This clonotype was seen ten or more times. The V gene is TRBV18, the J gene TRBJ1-2, with D tentatively TRBD1 (5 bases). CDR3 length: 14 residues. Trimming pared 6 bases from V and 6 bases from J, leaving 17 bases between. CDR1 and CDR2 (germline): KGHSH, LQKENI. For the CDR3, the DNA is TGTGCCAGCTCTTCCACCCGCACAGGCAATGGCTACACCTTC. Residues: CASSSTRTGNGYTF.

This clonotype was picked up many times. This chain links TRBV20-1 with TRBJ2-7; 10 positions match TRBD2. The CDR3 is 13 residues long. Unmatched junction bases numbered 5, after V lost 5 bases and J lost 4 bases. CDR1 is DFQATT, CDR2 SNEGSKA, per germline (reference sequence). CDR3 DNA: TGCAGTGCTCAGACTAGCGGGTTGTACGAGCAGTACTTC. Translation: CSAQTSGLYEQYF.

There are many counts of this clonotype. The chain employs TRBV6-1 and TRBJ2-7; 7 bases map to TRBD2. V was pared by 5 bases and J by 1 base, with 14 bases of the junction left unmatched. The germline V gene encodes CDR1 MNHNS and CDR2 SASEGT. The CDR3 extends over 17 amino acids. DNA of the CDR3: TGTGCCAGCAGTCCGTACTTTGCTAGCGGCCCTTCCTACGAGCAGTACTTC. It encodes CASSPYFASGPSYEQYF.

This sequence joins TRBV9 and TRBJ2-5; possibly TRBD1 or TRBD2 for D (5 bases each). The CDR3 covers 15 residues. V lost 3 bases and J 5 bases, leaving 17 bases between the germline ends. Germline-derived CDR1 and CDR2 are SGDLS and YYNGEE. CDR3 sequence reads: CASSGRGPLRETQYF. The CDR3 DNA reads as TGTGCCAGCAGCGGCCGGGGCCCATTACGGGAGACCCAGTACTTC.

V and J are TRBV6-1 and TRBJ1-3; weak D call: TRBD1 (6 bases). The germline V gene has CDR1 MNHNS and CDR2 SASEGT. V lost 8 bases and J lost 0, with 11 bases in between. CDR3 length: 14 amino acids. CDR3 loop: CASWGLFSGNTIYF. The DNA of the CDR3 is TGTGCCAGCTGGGGGCTCTTCTCTGGAAACACCATATATTTT.

This clonotype was recorded at least ten times. V usage is TRBV12-3 or TRBV12-4 and J usage is TRBJ1-5; a weak D match, TRBD1 (6 bases). V lost 1 base and J 7 bases, leaving 11 bases between the germline ends. This CDR3 region has 14 residues. The CDR3 reads CASSLVDSSQPQHF. As DNA, the CDR3 is TGTGCCAGCAGTTTAGTGGACAGCTCCCAGCCCCAGCATTTT.

As to this clonotype: A much larger clone differs from this one at a single base, so this may be a read error. The rearrangement links TRBV7-9 to TRBJ2-7; D unresolved. This CDR3 is built from 14 residues. CDR1 is SEHNR, CDR2 FQNEAQ, per germline (reference sequence). CDR3 sequence reads: CASSLASLSYGQYF. The CDR3 coding sequence is TGTGCCAGCAGCTTAGCTTCTCTATCCTACGGGCAGTACTTC.

This clonotype was detected many times. This rearrangement joins TRBV12-3 or TRBV12-4 to TRBJ1-5; possibly TRBD1 for D (6 bases). The CDR3 has 15 amino acids. The germline V and J ends were trimmed by 10 bases and 1 base, with 17 bases remaining between them. For the CDR3, the DNA is TGTGCCACCGGTTGGGGGGGCAGAAGCAATCAGCCCCAGCATTTT. This codes for CATGWGGRSNQPQHF.

This clonotype was detected ten times or more. The junction does not match germline at one end; this may be a read error. The chain joins TRBV27 to TRBJ2-7, with 10 bases identical to TRBD2. The CDR3 extends over 15 amino acids. The germline CDR1 and CDR2 sequences are MNHEY and SMNVEV (reference sequence). In DNA form, the CDR3 reads TGCGCCAGCAGCTTGAGAGCGGGAGGGCTCTACGAGCAGTACTTC. Its translation is CASSLRAGGLYEQYF.

This clonotype was recorded many times. The chain carries TRBV6-1 and TRBJ2-7; D is uncertain. The V end lost 1 base, the J end lost 0 bases, and 10 bases lay between the germline ends. Per germline, CDR1 MNHNS and CDR2 SASEGT. This CDR3 contains 15 residues. Here the CDR3 reads CASSEVKRISYEQYF. The CDR3 DNA reads TGTGCCAGCAGTGAAGTAAAACGTATCTCCTACGAGCAGTACTTC.

The V call is TRBV15, the J call TRBJ1-1; D is possibly TRBD1 (5 bases). Trimming removed 6 bases from V and 5 bases from J, with 13 bases in between. There are 13 residues in the CDR3. CDR1 is LNHNV, CDR2 YYDKDF, per germline (reference sequence). CDR3 DNA sequence: TGTGCCACCAGTCCCCAATGGGGGACTGAAGCTTTCTTT. As protein: CATSPQWGTEAFF.

This clonotype appeared many times. This rearrangement joins TRBV6-5 to TRBJ1-2, with no clear D. The V gene's germline CDR1 is MNHEY and CDR2 SVGAGI. CDR3 size: 13 residues. V was pared by 3 bases and J by 4 bases, with 9 bases between. The chain's CDR3 is CASSYMVSYGYTF. The CDR3 DNA is TGTGCCAGCAGTTATATGGTATCCTATGGCTACACCTTC.

This clonotype was seen many times. The chain carries TRBV4-1 and TRBJ1-1; the D is unclear. The CDR3 has 13 amino acids. Germline V CDR1 and CDR2: MGHRA, YSYEKL. V lost 0 bases and J 4 bases, leaving 6 bases between the germline ends. CDR3 loop: CASSQEVSTEAFF. In DNA, the CDR3 is TGCGCCAGCAGCCAAGAGGTGAGCACTGAAGCTTTCTTT.

There are a few counts of this clonotype. This chain uses TRBV5-1 with TRBJ1-6; TRBD1 aligns across 10 bases. The CDR3 sequence is 15 residues long. J was trimmed by 8 bases and V by 1 base; bases with no gene match: 3. Germline CDR1 is SGHRS and CDR2 is YFSETQ. CDR3 region: CASSLFGTGDSPLHF. CDR3 DNA sequence: TGCGCCAGCAGCTTGTTTGGGACAGGGGATTCACCCCTCCACTTT. Combining the CDR3 with reference TRBV5-1 and TRBJ1-6 gives the whole variable domain KAGVTQTPRYLIKTRGQQVTLSCSPISGHRSVSWYQQTPGQGLQFLFEYFSETQRNKGNFPGRFSGRQFSNSRSEMNVSTLELGDSALYLCASSLFGTGDSPLHFGNGTRLTVT.

The chain carries TRBV7-6 and TRBJ2-1; D possibly corresponds to TRBD1 (6 bases). CDR1 is SGHVS, CDR2 FNYEAQ, per germline. CDR3 length: 15 residues. Between the trimmed V and J ends, which lost 3 bases and 4 bases, there was a span of 13 bases. The CDR3 is CASSLGAQAYNEQFF. The CDR3 bases are TGTGCCAGCAGCTTGGGGGCACAGGCATACAATGAGCAGTTCTTC.